The subject of this entry is one T cell receptor (beta chain). Its antigen is not known. This record comes from a study of beta chain features in type 1 diabetes. Study results and limitations: For Type 1 diabetes patients, all four CD4+ subsets carried TCRB CDR3s that were moderately but significantly shorter.

Reverse transcribing all isolated RNA meant expressed TCRB transcripts were sequenced. Assay: immunoSEQ multiplex PCR; the TCRdb copy retains only in-frame clones and omits some. There are some 160,000 clones in the sample; around 9% occur only once, and about 0.65% lies in the top ten. The clonotype was recovered from a woman aged 25 to 39 with type 1 diabetes. Source material: central memory CD4+ T cells from blood.

CDR3: CASSVSGPTDTQYF. The CDR3 nucleotides read TGTGCCAGCAGCGTTAGCGGCCCTACAGATACGCAGTATTTT. The gene calls are TRBV9 and TRBJ2-3; perhaps TRBD2 as D (6 bases). V lost 2 bases to trimming and J lost 3 bases, with 10 bases between them. CDR1 is SGDLS and CDR2 is YYNGEE in the germline V gene. CDR3 size: 14 residues.